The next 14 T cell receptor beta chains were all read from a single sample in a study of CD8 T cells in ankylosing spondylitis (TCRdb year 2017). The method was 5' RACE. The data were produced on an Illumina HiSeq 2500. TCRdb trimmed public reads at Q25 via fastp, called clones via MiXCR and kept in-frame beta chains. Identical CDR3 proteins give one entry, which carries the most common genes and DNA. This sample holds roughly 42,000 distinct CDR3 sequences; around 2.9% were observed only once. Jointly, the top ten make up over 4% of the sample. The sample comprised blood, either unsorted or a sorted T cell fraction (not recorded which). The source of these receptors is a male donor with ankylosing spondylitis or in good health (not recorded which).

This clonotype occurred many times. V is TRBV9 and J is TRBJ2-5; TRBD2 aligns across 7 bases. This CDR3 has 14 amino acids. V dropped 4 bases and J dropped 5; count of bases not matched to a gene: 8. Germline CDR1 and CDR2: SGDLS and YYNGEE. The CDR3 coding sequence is TGTGCCAGCAGCCCCCGGACTAGGACTGAGACCCAGTACTTC. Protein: CASSPRTRTETQYF.

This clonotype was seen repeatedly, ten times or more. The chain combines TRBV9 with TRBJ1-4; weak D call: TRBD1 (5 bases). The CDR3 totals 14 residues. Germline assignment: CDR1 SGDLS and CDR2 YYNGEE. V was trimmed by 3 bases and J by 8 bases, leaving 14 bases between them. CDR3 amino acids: CASSADVRVEKLFF. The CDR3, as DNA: TGTGCCAGCAGCGCCGACGTCAGGGTCGAAAAACTGTTTTTT.

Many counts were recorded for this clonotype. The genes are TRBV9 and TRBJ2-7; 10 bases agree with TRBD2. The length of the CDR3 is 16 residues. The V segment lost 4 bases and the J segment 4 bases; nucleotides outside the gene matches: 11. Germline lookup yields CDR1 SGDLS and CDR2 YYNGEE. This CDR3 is CASSPSGTSDPYEQYF. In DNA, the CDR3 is TGTGCCAGCAGCCCCTCCGGGACTAGCGATCCGTACGAGCAGTACTTC.

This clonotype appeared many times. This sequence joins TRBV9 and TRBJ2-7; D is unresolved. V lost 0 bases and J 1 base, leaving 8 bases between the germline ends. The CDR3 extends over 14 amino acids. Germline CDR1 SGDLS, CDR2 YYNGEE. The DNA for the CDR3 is TGTGCCAGCAGCGTAGGGGTAGGGTCCTACGAGCAGTACTTC. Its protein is CASSVGVGSYEQYF.

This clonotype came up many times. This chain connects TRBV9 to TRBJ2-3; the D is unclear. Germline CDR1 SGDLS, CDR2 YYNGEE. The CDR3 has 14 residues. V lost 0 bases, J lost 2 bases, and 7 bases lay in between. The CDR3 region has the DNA TGTGCCAGCAGCGTAGCCGTTCACACAGATACGCAGTATTTT. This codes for CASSVAVHTDTQYF.

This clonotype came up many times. CDR3 sequence: CASSAPAFSGSTDTQYF. Here the CDR3 DNA reads TGTGCCAGCAGCGCCCCAGCCTTTAGCGGAAGCACAGATACGCAGTATTTT. The rearrangement uses TRBV9 and TRBJ2-3; a possible D gene is TRBD2 (6 bases). Germline CDR1 reads SGDLS; CDR2 reads YYNGEE. V gave up 3 bases and J gave up 0 bases, with 17 bases separating them. The CDR3 spans 17 residues.

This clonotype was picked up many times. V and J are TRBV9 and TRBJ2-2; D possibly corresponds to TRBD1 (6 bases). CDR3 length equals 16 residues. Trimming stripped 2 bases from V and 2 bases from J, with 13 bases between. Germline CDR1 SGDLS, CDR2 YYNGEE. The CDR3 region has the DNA TGTGCCAGCAGCGTTGGGGGCCGTGGAAACACCGGGGAGCTGTTTTTT. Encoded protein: CASSVGGRGNTGELFF.

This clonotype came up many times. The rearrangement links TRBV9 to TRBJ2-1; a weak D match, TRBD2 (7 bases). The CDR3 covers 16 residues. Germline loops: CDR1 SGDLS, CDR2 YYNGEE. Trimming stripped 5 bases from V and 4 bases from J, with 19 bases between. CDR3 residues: CASRPGGGGSYNEQFF. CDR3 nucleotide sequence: TGTGCCAGCAGGCCTGGGGGGGGCGGGAGTTACAATGAGCAGTTCTTC.

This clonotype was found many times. The CDR3 DNA is TGTGCCAGCAGCGTACTGAAGGGGGCGGACATTCAGTACTTC. Translating it yields CASSVLKGADIQYF. The chain is built from TRBV9 and TRBJ2-4; TRBD1 aligns across 7 bases. J gave up 8 bases and V 1 base, and 6 bases lay outside the gene matches. Germline V CDR1 and CDR2: SGDLS, YYNGEE. This CDR3 is built from 14 residues.

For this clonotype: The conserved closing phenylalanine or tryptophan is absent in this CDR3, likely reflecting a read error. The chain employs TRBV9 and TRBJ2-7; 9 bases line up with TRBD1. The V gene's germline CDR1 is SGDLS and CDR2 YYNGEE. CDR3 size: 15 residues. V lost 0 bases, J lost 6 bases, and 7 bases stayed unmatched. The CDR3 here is CASSVGQGVSFEQYL. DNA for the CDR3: TGTGCCAGCAGCGTAGGACAGGGGGTTTCGTTCGAGCAGTACTTG.

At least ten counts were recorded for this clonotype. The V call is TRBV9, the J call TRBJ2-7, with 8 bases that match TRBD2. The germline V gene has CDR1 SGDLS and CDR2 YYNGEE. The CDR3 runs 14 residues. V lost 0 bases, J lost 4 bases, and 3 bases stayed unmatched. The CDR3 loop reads CASSVGAGDYEQYF. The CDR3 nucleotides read TGTGCCAGCAGCGTAGGAGCGGGGGATTACGAGCAGTACTTC.

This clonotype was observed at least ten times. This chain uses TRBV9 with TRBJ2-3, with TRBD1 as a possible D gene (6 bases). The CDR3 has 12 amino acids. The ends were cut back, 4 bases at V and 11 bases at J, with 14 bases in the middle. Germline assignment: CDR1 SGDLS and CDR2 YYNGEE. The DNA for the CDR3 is TGTGCCAGCAGCCCCGCCGGGACAAGGCAGTATTTT. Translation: CASSPAGTRQYF.

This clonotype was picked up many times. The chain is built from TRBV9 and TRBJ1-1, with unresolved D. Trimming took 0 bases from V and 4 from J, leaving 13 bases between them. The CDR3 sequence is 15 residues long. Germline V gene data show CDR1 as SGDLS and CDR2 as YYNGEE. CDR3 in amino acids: CASSVGGIASTEAFF. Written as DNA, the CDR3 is TGTGCCAGCAGCGTAGGCGGGATCGCGAGCACTGAAGCTTTCTTT.

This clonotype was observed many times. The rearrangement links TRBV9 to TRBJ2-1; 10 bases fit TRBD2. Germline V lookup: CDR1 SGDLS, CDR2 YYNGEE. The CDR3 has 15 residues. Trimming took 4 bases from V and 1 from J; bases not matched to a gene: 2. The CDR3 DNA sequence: TGTGCCAGCAGCCAACTAGCGGGATCCTACAATGAGCAGTTCTTC. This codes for CASSQLAGSYNEQFF.